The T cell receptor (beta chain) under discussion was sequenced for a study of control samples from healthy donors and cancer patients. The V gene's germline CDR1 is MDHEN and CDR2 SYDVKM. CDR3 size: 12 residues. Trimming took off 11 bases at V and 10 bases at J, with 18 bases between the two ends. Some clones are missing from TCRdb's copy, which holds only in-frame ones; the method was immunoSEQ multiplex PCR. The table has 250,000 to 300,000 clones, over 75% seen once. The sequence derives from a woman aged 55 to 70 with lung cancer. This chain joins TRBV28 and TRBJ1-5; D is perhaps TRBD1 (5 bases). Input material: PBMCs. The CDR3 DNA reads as TGTGCCGGAGGGACCGGGGTATTTCCCCAGCATTTT. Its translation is CAGGTGVFPQHF.